The entry that follows covers one T cell receptor beta chain sequence. This clonotype was counted at least ten times. There is no known antigen for this receptor. Per-base quality was not reported, and no clone a single base away is much larger than it. The sample belongs to a study of T cells in Graves' hyperthyroidism and ophthalmopathy (dated by TCRdb to about 2019). Background on the whole study: Peripheral blood samples were taken at the time of initial diagnosis, prior to any treatment. A discovery cohort of about a hundred patients, 43 with Graves' ophthalmopathy and 55 to 65 with stable Graves' hyperthyroidism, was used to find distinguishing TCR V-J signatures. Whether ophthalmopathy could be predicted prospectively was tested in an independent validation cohort made up of 18 to 20 hyperthyroidism patients plus 17 patients who later progressed to ophthalmopathy. The roughly 100 discovery patients were randomly divided into training and test sets at a 7:3 ratio. In roughly six Graves' hyperthyroidism patients, the study also compared T-cell repertoires from thyroid tissue with T-cell repertoires from blood. After sampling, hyperthyroidism patients received methimazole starting at 30 mg daily, and ophthalmopathy patients received high-dose intravenous methylprednisolone. TCR Vbeta CDR3 sequencing of 140 or so peripheral blood samples (under 45 ophthalmopathy, under 80 hyperthyroidism and around 17 progressor patients) is reported in the paper. Overall study results and their limits: During validation, the model predicted progression to ophthalmopathy a median of approximately six months ahead of onset, with around 65% sensitivity and almost 75% specificity. Sample size was not statistically predetermined, and blinding of investigators to group allocation was not performed. Blood samples also contained most of the expanded thyroid clonotypes (frequency above 0.001), which suggests that blood repertoires may reflect thyroid immune responses. A model built on a 13 V-J signature distinguished ophthalmopathy from stable hyperthyroidism, reaching about 88% sensitivity and 81.08% specificity in cross-validation and 80%/75% in testing.

TCR beta CDR3 regions were amplified from RNA transcripts. For the first round of RT-PCR on the TCR CDR3, the HTBI primer set was used together with the Qiagen OneStep RT-PCR kit. A second multiplex PCR round built the libraries, followed by size selection and purification. Libraries were sequenced paired-end with 100 bp reads on an Illumina HiSeq2000. Regarding the original processing steps: SOAPnuke was used to process the raw data, removing reads that contained adapters or uncalled bases, had a mean Phred below 15, or lacked an exact match to the constant primer or identifier. COPE v1.2.5 was used to merge the high-quality paired reads, and each unique nucleotide sequence was defined as a clonotype. Clonotypes were aligned to IMGT TRBV, TRBD and TRBJ reference segments using MiTCR v1.1. Analysis was restricted to V-J combinations with a frequency above 0.0001, which covered roughly 99% of repertoires. A TCS score was defined as the ratio of F50 (clonal expansion) to E x V (chaos), with BLOSUM62-based TCRdist applied between CDR3 peptides within each V-J. Welch's t-statistics and random forest reduced fewer than 550 V-J features to roughly 13, which were used in a naive Bayes classifier (R e1071). TCRdb reanalyzed the raw reads on its own, using fastp at Q25 for trimming and MiXCR for clone calling, and kept in-frame beta chains. One record per CDR3 amino acid sequence lists the most common genes and DNA. The authors' filters were not applied to this entry. Across this sample there are around 200,000 distinct CDR3 sequences, with about a sixth seen only once. The ten most abundant clones make up approximately 28% of the sample.

Stable Graves' hyperthyroidism was defined as no progression to ophthalmopathy during 18 months of follow-up. The hyperthyroidism patients were between 18 and 65 years old and newly diagnosed, with a disease duration of less than 2 months. Exclusion was applied to patients with uncontrolled infections, other autoimmune diseases, pregnancy or lactation. Diagnoses were established on the basis of clinical symptoms, serum thyroxine and TRAb, thyroid ultrasound, and orbital computed tomography. PBMCs were separated from under 11 ml of fresh peripheral blood using Ficoll-Paque density gradient centrifugation. Total RNA was extracted with Trizol reagent, and quality was checked on an Agilent 2100 Bioanalyzer. The germline V gene (reference sequence) specifies DFQATT as CDR1 and SNEGSKA as CDR2. At the junction V is shortened by 0 bases and J by 7 bases, with 15 bases in between. There are 15 amino acids in the CDR3, from cysteine to phenylalanine inclusive. Of the read, only the CDR3 DNA is kept; its 45 bases are in frame from base 1.

This TCR was recovered from a woman in her 50s with Graves' hyperthyroidism. The chain is made from TRBV20-1 and TRBJ1-4; the D gene assignment is ambiguous. Input material: blood. CDR3 sequence: CSARDRAGSREKLFF. The DNA reads as follows: TGCAGTGCTAGAGATAGGGCAGGTTCACGTGAAAAACTGTTTTTT.